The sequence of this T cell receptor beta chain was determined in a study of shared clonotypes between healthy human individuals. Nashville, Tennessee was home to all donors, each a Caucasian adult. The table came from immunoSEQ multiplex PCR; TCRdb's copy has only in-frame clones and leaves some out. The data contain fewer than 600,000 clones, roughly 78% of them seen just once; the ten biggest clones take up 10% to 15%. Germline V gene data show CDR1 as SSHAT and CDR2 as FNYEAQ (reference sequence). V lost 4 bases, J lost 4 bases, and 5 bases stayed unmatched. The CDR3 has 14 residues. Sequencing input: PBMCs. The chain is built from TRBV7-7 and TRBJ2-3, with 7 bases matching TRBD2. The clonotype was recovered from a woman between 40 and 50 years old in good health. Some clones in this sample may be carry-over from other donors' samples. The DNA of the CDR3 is TGTGCCAGCAGCTCCGGGACTATCTCAGATACGCAGTATTTT. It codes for CASSSGTISDTQYF.